The source of this T cell receptor beta chain is a study of blood T cell repertoires in COVID-19. Study as a whole: There were acute and convalescent COVID-19 samples, and they came from the United States, Italy and Spain. PBMCs, B-cell-depleted T cells, or T cells provided the cDNA or gDNA that made up the material.

The V gene lost 8 bases and the J gene lost 0 bases, with 11 bases spanning the gap. This CDR3 contains 15 residues. Per germline, CDR1 ENHRY and CDR2 SYGVKD. This clone showed up just once. Authors' methods: The authors estimated nucleated cell counts from reference gene primer amplification. The assay was immunoSEQ multiplex PCR, and TCRdb's table has in-frame clones only and misses some. V, J and clone size reflect that table, while D and trimming were determined from the DNA. The sample records a few hundred thousand clones, roughly 90% being singletons. The sequence derives from a middle-aged man with acute or convalescent COVID-19. The source material was peripheral blood. V usage is TRBV10-3 and J usage is TRBJ2-6; TRBD2 might be the D (6 bases). The CDR3 loop reads CAIAEGFSGANVLTF. The CDR3 DNA sequence: TGTGCCATCGCGGAGGGATTCTCTGGGGCCAACGTCCTGACTTTC.